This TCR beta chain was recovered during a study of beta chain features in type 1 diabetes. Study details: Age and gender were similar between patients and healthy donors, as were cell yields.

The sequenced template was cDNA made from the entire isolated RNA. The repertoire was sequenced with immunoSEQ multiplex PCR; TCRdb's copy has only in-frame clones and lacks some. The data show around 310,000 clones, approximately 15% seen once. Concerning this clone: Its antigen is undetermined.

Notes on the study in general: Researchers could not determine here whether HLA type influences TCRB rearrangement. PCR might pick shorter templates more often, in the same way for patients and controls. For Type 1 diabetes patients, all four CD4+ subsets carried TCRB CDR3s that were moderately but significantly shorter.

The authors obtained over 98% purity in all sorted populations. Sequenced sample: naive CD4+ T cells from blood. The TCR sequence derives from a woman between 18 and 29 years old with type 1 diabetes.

The CDR3 sequence is CAWSVQGLGNTIYF. CDR3 nucleotides: TGTGCCTGGAGTGTCCAGGGCCTCGGGAACACCATATATTTT. The gene calls are TRBV30 and TRBJ1-3; D might be TRBD1 (5 bases). V shed 0 bases and J shed 7 bases, with 13 bases lying between them. This CDR3 contains 14 residues. Germline assignment: CDR1 GTSNPN and CDR2 SVGIG (reference sequence).